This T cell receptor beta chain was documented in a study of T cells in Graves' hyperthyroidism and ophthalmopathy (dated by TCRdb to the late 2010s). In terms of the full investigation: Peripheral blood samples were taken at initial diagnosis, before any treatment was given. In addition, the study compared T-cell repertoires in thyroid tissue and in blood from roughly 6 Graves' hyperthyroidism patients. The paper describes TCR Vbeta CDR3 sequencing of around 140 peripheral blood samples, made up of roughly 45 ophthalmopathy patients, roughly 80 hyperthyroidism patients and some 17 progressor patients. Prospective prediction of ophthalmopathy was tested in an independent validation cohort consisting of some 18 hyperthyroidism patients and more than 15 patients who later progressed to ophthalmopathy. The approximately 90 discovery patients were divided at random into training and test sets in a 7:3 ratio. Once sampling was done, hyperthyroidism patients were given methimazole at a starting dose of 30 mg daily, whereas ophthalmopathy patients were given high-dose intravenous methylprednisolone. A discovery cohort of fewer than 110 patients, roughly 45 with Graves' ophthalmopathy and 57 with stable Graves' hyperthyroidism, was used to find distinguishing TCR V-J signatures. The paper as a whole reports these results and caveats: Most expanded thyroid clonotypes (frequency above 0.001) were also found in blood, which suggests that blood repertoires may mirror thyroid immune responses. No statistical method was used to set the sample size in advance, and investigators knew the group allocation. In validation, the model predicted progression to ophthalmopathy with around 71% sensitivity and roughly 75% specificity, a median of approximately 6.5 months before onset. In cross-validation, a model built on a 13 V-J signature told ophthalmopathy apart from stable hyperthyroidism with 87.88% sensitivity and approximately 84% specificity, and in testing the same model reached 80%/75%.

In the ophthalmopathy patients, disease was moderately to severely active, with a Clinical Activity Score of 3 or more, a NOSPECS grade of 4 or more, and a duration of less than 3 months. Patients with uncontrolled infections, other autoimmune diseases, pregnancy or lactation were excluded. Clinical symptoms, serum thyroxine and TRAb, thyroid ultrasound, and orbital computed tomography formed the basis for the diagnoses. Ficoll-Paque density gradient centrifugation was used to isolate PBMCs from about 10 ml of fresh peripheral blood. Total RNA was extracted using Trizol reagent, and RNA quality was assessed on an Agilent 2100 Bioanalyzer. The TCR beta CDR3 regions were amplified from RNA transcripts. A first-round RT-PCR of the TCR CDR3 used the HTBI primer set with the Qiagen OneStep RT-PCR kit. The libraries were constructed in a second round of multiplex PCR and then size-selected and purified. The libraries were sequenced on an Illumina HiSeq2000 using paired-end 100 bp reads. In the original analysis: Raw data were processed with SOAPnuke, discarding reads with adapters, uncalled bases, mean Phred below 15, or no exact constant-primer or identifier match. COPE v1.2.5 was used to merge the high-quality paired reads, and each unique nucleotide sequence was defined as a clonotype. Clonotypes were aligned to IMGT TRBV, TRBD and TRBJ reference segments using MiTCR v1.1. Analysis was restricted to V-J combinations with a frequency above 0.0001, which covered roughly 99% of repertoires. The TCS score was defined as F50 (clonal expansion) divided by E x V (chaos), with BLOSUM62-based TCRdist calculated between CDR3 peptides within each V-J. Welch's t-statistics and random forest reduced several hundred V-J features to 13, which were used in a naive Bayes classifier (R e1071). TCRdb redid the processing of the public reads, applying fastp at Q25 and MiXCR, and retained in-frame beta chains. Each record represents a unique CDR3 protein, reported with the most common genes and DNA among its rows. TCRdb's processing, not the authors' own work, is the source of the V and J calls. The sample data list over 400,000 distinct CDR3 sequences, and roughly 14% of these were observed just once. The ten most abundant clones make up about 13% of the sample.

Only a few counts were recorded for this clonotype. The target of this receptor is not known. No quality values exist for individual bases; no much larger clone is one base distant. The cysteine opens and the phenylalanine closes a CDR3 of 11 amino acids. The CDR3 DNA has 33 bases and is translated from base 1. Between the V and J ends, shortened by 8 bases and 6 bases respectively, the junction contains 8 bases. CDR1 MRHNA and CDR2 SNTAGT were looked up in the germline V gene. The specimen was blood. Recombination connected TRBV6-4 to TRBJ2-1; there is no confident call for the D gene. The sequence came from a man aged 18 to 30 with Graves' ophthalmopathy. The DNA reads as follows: TGTGCCAGCGGCCGTGCCAATGAGCAGTTCTTC. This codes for CASGRANEQFF.